This is a list of T cell receptor beta chains from one sample in a study of T cells in Graves' hyperthyroidism and ophthalmopathy. TCRdb re-analysed the multiplex PCR reads in MiXCR, keeping a single row per CDR3 protein. The sample includes approximately 400,000 distinct CDR3 sequences, about 18% of them seen just once. The sequencing input was blood. The receptors come from a man in his late teens or twenties with Graves' ophthalmopathy. Each CDR3 is given with its conserved first and last residue. D genes are given only for firm matches. Not every row has a clone size; where given, it reads once, few, many or a size class.

j_call,v_call,clone_size,d_call,cdr3_nt,cdr3_aa
TRBJ2-6,TRBV28,many,.,TGTGCCAGCACAGTCGGGTGGTCTGGGGCCAACGTCCTGACTTTC,CASTVGWSGANVLTF
TRBJ2-6,TRBV12-3/TRBV12-4,.,.,TGTGCCAGCAGCCATCCTGGGGCCAACGTCCTGACTTTC,CASSHPGANVLTF
TRBJ2-1,TRBV7-8,.,TRBD2,TGTGCCAGCAGCCGGTCTTCGCGCGGGGGGAACAATGAGCAGTTCTTC,CASSRSSRGGNNEQFF
TRBJ1-2,TRBV5-5,.,TRBD1,TGTGCCAGCAGCTTGGAGACAGGGGGCAACTATGGCTACACCTTC,CASSLETGGNYGYTF
TRBJ1-5,TRBV28,.,.,TGTGCCAGCAGTTTGGGGGACTTGGGGCCCCAGCATTTT,CASSLGDLGPQHF
TRBJ2-1,TRBV7-2,few,.,TGTGCCAGCAGCTTAGCCGGGTATGCCTACAATGAGCAGTTCTTC,CASSLAGYAYNEQFF
TRBJ1-2,TRBV28,.,.,TGTGCCAGCAGCATATCGACGGATGGCTACACCTTC,CASSISTDGYTF
TRBJ1-6,TRBV3-1,many,.,TGTGCCAGCAGCCAAGCCGCGGTGAATTCACCCCTCCACTTT,CASSQAAVNSPLHF
TRBJ1-5,TRBV19,.,.,TGTGCCAGTAGTACCGGGGGGCTCCCTCAGCCCCAGCATTTT,CASSTGGLPQPQHF
TRBJ2-1,TRBV5-1,.,.,TGCGCCAGCAGCCAATTTCCCACAGGGAGCTCCTACAATGAGCAGTTCTTC,CASSQFPTGSSYNEQFF
TRBJ2-2,TRBV12-3/TRBV12-4,many,TRBD1,TGTGCCAGCAGTTTGCCCAGGGGGCGCACCGGGGAGCTGTTTTTT,CASSLPRGRTGELFF
TRBJ1-1,TRBV2,few,TRBD1,TGTGCCAGCAGCGCCCACCGGGACAGGGGGCGTGACACTGAAGCTTTCTTT,CASSAHRDRGRDTEAFF
TRBJ2-5,TRBV27,many,TRBD2,TGTGCCAGCAGTTCCCTTGCAGTAGCGGGGGGGCCTTGGGAGACCCAGTACTTC,CASSSLAVAGGPWETQYF
TRBJ1-1,TRBV7-3,.,.,TGTGCCAGCAGCCAAACTTCTGGGACTGAAGCTTTCTTT,CASSQTSGTEAFF
TRBJ2-3,TRBV2,many,TRBD2,TGTGCCAGCAGTGGACTAGCGGGAGGCACAGATACGCAGTATTTT,CASSGLAGGTDTQYF
TRBJ2-7,TRBV7-6,few,.,TGTGCCAGCAGCCCCCGTTTCATATACGAGCAGTACTTC,CASSPRFIYEQYF
TRBJ1-2,TRBV11-2,.,.,TGTGCCAGCAGCTCGATTTTGTTGGGGGGGTTGGGCTATGGCTACACCTTC,CASSSILLGGLGYGYTF
TRBJ2-7,TRBV11-2,.,TRBD2,TGTGCCAGCAGCTTAGCATGGGCTAGCGGGGGGGCCCCTGAGCAGTACTTC,CASSLAWASGGAPEQYF
TRBJ2-7,TRBV20-1,.,TRBD1,TGCAGTGCTAGAAGAGGGACAGATCTCTACGAGCAGTACTTC,CSARRGTDLYEQYF
TRBJ2-2,TRBV12-5,.,TRBD1,TGTGCTAGTGGTTCCACAGGGGTGCGGGAGCTGTTTTTT,CASGSTGVRELFF
TRBJ1-1,TRBV6-1,many,TRBD1,TGTGCCAGCAGGGGACAGGGGACGAACACTGAAGCTTTCTTT,CASRGQGTNTEAFF
TRBJ2-7,TRBV13,many,.,TGTGCCAGCAGCTTAGAGGCAGACCCGACCTACGAGCAGTACTTC,CASSLEADPTYEQYF
TRBJ2-7,TRBV7-2,many,.,TGTGCCAGCAGCTTAAAATTAGGTCTCGAGCAGTACTTC,CASSLKLGLEQYF
TRBJ2-5,TRBV7-2,.,TRBD2,TGTGCCAGCAGCTTAGCTAGCGGGGGAATTAGGGGAGAGACCCAGTACTTC,CASSLASGGIRGETQYF
TRBJ1-5,TRBV28,.,.,TGTGCCAGCAGTGGGAGGGGGACTTATCAGCCCCAGCATTTT,CASSGRGTYQPQHF
TRBJ2-7,TRBV7-6,.,TRBD2,TGTGCCAGCAGCCCGGGGGGAACTCCCCTCTACGAGCAGTACTTC,CASSPGGTPLYEQYF
TRBJ2-7,TRBV28,many,.,TGTGCCAGCAGTTTTAGTACAGGGAGCTCCTACGAGCAGTACTTC,CASSFSTGSSYEQYF
TRBJ1-2,TRBV6-1,many,.,TGTGCCAGCAGGGATAGGTCCTATGGCTACACCTTC,CASRDRSYGYTF
TRBJ2-7,TRBV4-1,few,TRBD1,TGCGCCACCGGGACAGGGCCCGCCTACGAGCAGTACTTC,CATGTGPAYEQYF
TRBJ2-1,TRBV6-1,many,TRBD1,TGTGCCAGCAGTGATAGGGGACAGGGAGGGGGCAATGAGCAGTTCTTC,CASSDRGQGGGNEQFF
TRBJ2-7,TRBV6-1,many,.,TGTGCCAGCAGTATAGCGTTACTCTACGAGCAGTACTTC,CASSIALLYEQYF
TRBJ2-7,TRBV10-3,many,.,TGTGCCATCAGTGATACGGGGGAGAGCTCCTACGAGCAGTACTTC,CAISDTGESSYEQYF
TRBJ2-3,TRBV10-3,few,.,TGTGCCATAAAAGATGGGGGTGCCCTGAGTACCACAGATACGCAGTATTTT,CAIKDGGALSTTDTQYF
TRBJ1-4,TRBV12-3/TRBV12-4,.,.,TGTGCCAGCAGTTTAGGGCAGACTCATGAAAAACTGTTTTTT,CASSLGQTHEKLFF
TRBJ2-3,TRBV5-6,.,.,TGTGCCAGCAGCGACCCGCAGGGGTCGGGGACAGATACGCAGTATTTT,CASSDPQGSGTDTQYF
TRBJ1-5,TRBV6-5,many,TRBD1,TGTGCCAGCAGTTACTCGAACAGGGGGCTTTATAGCAATCAGCCCCAGCATTTT,CASSYSNRGLYSNQPQHF
TRBJ2-7,TRBV29-1,.,TRBD1,TGCAGCGTTGGACAGGGTCCGTTGGAGCAGTACTTC,CSVGQGPLEQYF
TRBJ2-1,TRBV20-1,many,TRBD2,TGCAGTGCTAGTAGCGGGGGCCTTCGCTGGCAGTTCTTC,CSASSGGLRWQFF